The next 6 T cell receptor beta chains were all read from a single sample in a study of brain T cells in children with intractable seizures. The time point: blood from clinic visit 5 months post-surgery; TSC patient then seizure free. The assay was immunoSEQ multiplex PCR, and TCRdb's table has in-frame clones only and misses some. The sample has 340,000 or so clones, about 94% seen once. The material sequenced was peripheral blood, taken roughly 5 months after surgery. These receptor sequences come from a boy under two years old with tuberous sclerosis and intractable seizures.

The CDR3 nucleotides are TGTGCCAGCAGCCAAGAATATGCGGGAATGGGCTACAATGAGCAGTTCTTC. Its translation: CASSQEYAGMGYNEQFF. This rearrangement joins TRBV3-1 (or the pseudogene TRBV3-2) to TRBJ2-1, with D possibly matching TRBD2 (6 bases). Germline CDR1 reads LGHDT; CDR2 reads YNNKEL (reference sequence). Trimming stripped 0 bases from V and 3 bases from J, with 15 bases between. The CDR3 runs to 17 residues.

This clone was observed a handful of times. The chain is built from TRBV24-1 and TRBJ1-2; tentatively, D is TRBD1 (6 bases). The CDR3 totals 15 residues. The V end lost 3 bases, the J end lost 0 bases, and 10 bases lay between the germline ends. Looked up from germline, CDR1 is KGHDR and CDR2 is SFDVKD. The CDR3 bases are TGTGCCACCAGTGATGGGACACCTCCTAACTATGGCTACACCTTC. It yields the protein CATSDGTPPNYGYTF.

CDR3 sequence reads: CASSSVEHEQYF. CDR3 sequence (DNA): TGTGCCAGCAGTTCAGTCGAGCACGAGCAGTACTTC. J is TRBJ2-7 and V is TRBV5-6; D ambiguous. This CDR3 is built from 12 residues. Trimming took 5 bases from V and 5 from J, leaving 11 bases between them. Germline CDR1 is SGHDT and CDR2 is YYEEEE.

The J gene is TRBJ1-2, the V gene TRBV19, with 7 positions matching TRBD1. CDR1 is LNHDA, CDR2 SQIVND, per germline (reference sequence). The trim removed 7 bases at V and 11 bases at J, leaving 7 bases unmatched. The CDR3 sequence is 11 residues long. CDR3 DNA sequence: TGTGCCAGTACCTCGACAGGGAGATACACCTTC. Translated, it gives CASTSTGRYTF.

The CDR3 DNA sequence: TGTGCCAGTAGTCCTTCCGCCGGCGGGGTGTCAGATACGCAGTATTTT. It encodes CASSPSAGGVSDTQYF. The chain joins TRBV19 to TRBJ2-3; a weak D match, TRBD2 (6 bases). The CDR3 has 16 residues. Germline V lookup: CDR1 LNHDA, CDR2 SQIVND (reference sequence). Trimming stripped 5 bases from V and 4 bases from J, with 19 bases between.

V gene TRBV19 combines with J gene TRBJ1-5; D unclear. Looked up from germline, CDR1 is LNHDA and CDR2 is SQIVND (reference sequence). With 4 bases removed from V and 0 bases from J, the gap between germline ends came to 1 base. This CDR3 region has 12 residues. The CDR3 loop reads CASSTSNQPQHF. CDR3 DNA: TGTGCCAGTAGTACTAGCAATCAGCCCCAGCATTTT.